The rows below give T cell receptor beta chains drawn from one sample of a study of early stage breast cancer tumors. The protocol was immunoSEQ multiplex PCR, while the TCRdb copy is restricted to in-frame clones and leaves out a portion. The table lists over 45,000 clones, 75% to 85% of them singletons. The sequenced sample consisted of blood. The receptors here all came from a person aged 45 to 60 with breast cancer. Both conserved end residues are part of each CDR3. A D gene is named only where the DNA matches it firmly. Clone size is shown for a subset of rows, as once, few, many or a class of expanded clone.

j_call | d_call | v_call | clone_size | cdr3_nt | cdr3_aa
TRBJ1-1 | NA | TRBV19 | NA | TGTGCCAGTAGTCAGTCAACCCAAAACACTGAAGCTTTCTTT | CASSQSTQNTEAFF
TRBJ1-2 | NA | TRBV6-5 | NA | NA | CASSSSGPVYGYTF
TRBJ1-2 | NA | TRBV28 | NA | TGTGCCAGCAGTCCATACCAGGGAGGCTATGGCTACACCTTC | CASSPYQGGYGYTF
TRBJ2-2 | TRBD1 | TRBV28 | NA | TGTGCCAGCAGTTACCGACAGGGGTCCGGGGAGCTGTTTTTT | CASSYRQGSGELFF
TRBJ2-1 | NA | TRBV7-2 | once | TGTGCCAGCAAACTAACGGTCCACAATGAGCAGTTCTTC | CASKLTVHNEQFF
TRBJ2-3 | NA | TRBV29-1 | NA | TGCAGCGTTGCTCAGGGTCCGCAGTATTTT | CSVAQGPQYF
TRBJ1-2 | NA | TRBV7-9 | NA | TGTGCCAGCGGCCTTCGTCAACCCTGGCACACCTTC | CASGLRQPWHTF
TRBJ2-1 | TRBD2 | TRBV4-3 | NA | TGCGCCAGCAGCCAAGGAGATGAAGCGGGGGGCGCCTACAATGAGCAGTTCTTC | CASSQGDEAGGAYNEQFF
TRBJ1-5 | NA | TRBV18 | NA | TGTGCCAGCTCCCAGACAGGTTTGGGCAATCAGCCCCAGCATTTT | CASSQTGLGNQPQHF
TRBJ2-7 | NA | TRBV10-3 | NA | TGTGCCATCAGTGAACACGGAAGGGAGCAGTACTTC | CAISEHGREQYF